This T cell receptor (beta chain) was sequenced during a study of blood T cell repertoires in COVID-19 (dated by TCRdb to 2020 to 2021). For the study in its entirety: The collaborator samples originated in the United States, Italy and Spain and spanned the acute and convalescent phases of COVID-19. The samples were drawn from two sources: the first 160 participants of the ongoing ImmuneRACE study, and some 1,300 subjects contributed by 6 global collaborators. Sample metadata almost always included a de-identified subject ID, COVID-19 status, age in years and sex. Where HLA class I and class II types were available, the types were taken from metadata supplied by the sample provider, not from assay-based typing. Deeply sampled blood TCRbeta repertoires from subjects exposed to, actively infected with, or recovered from COVID-19 were included in the dataset. The repertoires were made available in a free public database intended to serve as a resource for research on the immune response to SARS-CoV-2. The material from the prospective study consisted of cDNA or gDNA derived from T cells, B-cell-depleted T cells, or PBMCs.

The study at large found these results: Clinical and demographic metadata were provided uncurated, with the amount varying by source and participant.

The immunoSEQ Assay, a bias-controlled multiplex PCR, was used to amplify TCRbeta CDR3 regions from genomic DNA. For the original study's pipeline: Nucleated cell counts per sample were estimated from amplification of reference gene primers within the assay. To quantify the absolute abundance of each unique TCRbeta CDR3 rearrangement, sequence reads were collapsed and filtered. For each sample, productive Simpson clonality was calculated as the square root of Simpson's diversity index over productive rearrangements. The source is immuneACCESS, and TCRdb retained only in-frame sequences with V and J called. Part of the clones is not carried over; for the studies checked, unresolved V genes explain less than half of this, and the remainder is unexplained. That table supplies the V and J calls and clone size; D and trimming were determined from the DNA. In this sample the table shows 90,000 to 120,000 clones, roughly 91% of which occur a single time. The ten largest clones capture approximately 5.1% of the sample.

Turning to this clone: The antigen it recognizes is unknown. There are no base qualities to consult, and no much larger clone falls within one base.

Whole blood was collected in K2EDTA tubes by collaborating institutions according to the institutions' own protocols. Collaborator samples were shipped for TCRbeta analysis as frozen whole blood, isolated PBMCs, or DNA extracted from either sample type. Based on the germline V gene, the CDR1 and CDR2 sequences are MDHEN and SYDVKM. Compared with germline, V lacks 5 bases and J lacks 2 bases; bases without a gene match: 11. There are 16 amino acids in the CDR3, from cysteine to phenylalanine inclusive. Only the CDR3 part of the read is kept: 48 bases, read in frame from the first base. This TCR derives from a human donor in a cohort sampled during active COVID-19. This receptor chain uses TRBV28 and TRBJ1-2, with TRBD1 identical over 7 junction bases. The sequenced sample was peripheral blood. The CDR3 is CASSPHPTGRNYGYTF. Here is the DNA: TGTGCCAGCAGTCCACACCCGACAGGGAGAAACTATGGCTACACCTTC.